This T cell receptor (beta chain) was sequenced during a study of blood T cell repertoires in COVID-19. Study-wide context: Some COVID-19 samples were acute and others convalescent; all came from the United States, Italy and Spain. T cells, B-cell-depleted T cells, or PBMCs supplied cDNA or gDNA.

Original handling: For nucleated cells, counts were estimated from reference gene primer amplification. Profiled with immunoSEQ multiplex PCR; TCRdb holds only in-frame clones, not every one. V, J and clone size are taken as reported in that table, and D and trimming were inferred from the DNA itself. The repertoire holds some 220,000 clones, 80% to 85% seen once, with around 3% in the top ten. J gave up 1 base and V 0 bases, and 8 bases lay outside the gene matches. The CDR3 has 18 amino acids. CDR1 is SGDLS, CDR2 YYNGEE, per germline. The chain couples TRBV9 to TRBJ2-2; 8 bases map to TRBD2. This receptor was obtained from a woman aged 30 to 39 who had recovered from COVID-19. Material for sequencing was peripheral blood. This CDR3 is CASSVEGSGKWNTGELFF. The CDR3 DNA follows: TGTGCCAGCAGCGTAGAAGGTAGCGGGAAATGGAACACCGGGGAGCTGTTTTTT.